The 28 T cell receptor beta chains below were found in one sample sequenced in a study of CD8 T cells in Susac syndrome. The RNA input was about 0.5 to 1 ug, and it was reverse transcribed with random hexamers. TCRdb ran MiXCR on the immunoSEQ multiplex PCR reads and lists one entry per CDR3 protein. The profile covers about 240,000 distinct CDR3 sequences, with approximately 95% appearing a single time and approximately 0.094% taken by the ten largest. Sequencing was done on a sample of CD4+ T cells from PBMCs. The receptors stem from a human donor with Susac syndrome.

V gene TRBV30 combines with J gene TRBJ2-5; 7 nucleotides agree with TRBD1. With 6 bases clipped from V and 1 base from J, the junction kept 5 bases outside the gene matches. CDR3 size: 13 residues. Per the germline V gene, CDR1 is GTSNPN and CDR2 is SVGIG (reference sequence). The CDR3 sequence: CACQGQPQETQYF. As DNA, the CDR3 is TGTGCCTGCCAGGGACAGCCCCAAGAGACCCAGTACTTC.

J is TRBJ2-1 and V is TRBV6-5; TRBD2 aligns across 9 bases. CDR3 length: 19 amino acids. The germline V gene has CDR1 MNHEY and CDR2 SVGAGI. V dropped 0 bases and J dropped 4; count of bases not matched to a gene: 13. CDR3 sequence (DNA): TGTGCCAGCAGTTACTCGAGTGAGGGCACGCTAGCGGGATACAATGAGCAGTTCTTC. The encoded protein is CASSYSSEGTLAGYNEQFF.

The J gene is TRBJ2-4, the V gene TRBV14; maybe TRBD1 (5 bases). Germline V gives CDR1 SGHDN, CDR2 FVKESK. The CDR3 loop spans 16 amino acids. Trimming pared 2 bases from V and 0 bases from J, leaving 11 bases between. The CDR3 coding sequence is TGTGCCAGCAGCCAACAAGGGGATGTAGCCAAAAACATTCAGTACTTC. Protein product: CASSQQGDVAKNIQYF.

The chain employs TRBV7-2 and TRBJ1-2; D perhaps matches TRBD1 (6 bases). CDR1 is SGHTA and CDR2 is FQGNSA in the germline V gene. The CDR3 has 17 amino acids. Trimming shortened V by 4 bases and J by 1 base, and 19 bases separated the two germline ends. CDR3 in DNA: TGTGCCAGCAGCTCCGAGAGGGGACAAGCATTTAACTATGGCTACACCTTC. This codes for CASSSERGQAFNYGYTF.

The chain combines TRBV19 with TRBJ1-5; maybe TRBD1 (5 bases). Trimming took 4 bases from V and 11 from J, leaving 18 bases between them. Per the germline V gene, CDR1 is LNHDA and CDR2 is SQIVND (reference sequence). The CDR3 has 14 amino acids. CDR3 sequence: CASSNRAQGSTQHF. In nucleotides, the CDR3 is TGTGCCAGTAGTAACCGGGCCCAGGGCTCGACCCAGCATTTT.

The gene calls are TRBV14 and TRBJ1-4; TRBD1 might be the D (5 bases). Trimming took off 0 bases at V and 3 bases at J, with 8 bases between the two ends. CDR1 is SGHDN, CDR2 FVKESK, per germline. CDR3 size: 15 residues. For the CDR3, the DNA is TGTGCCAGCAGCCAAGATGGAGGGGCTAATGAAAAACTGTTTTTT. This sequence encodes CASSQDGGANEKLFF. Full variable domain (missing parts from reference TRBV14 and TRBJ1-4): EAGVTQFPSHSVIEKGQTVTLRCDPISGHDNLYWYRRVMGKEIKFLLHFVKESKQDESGMPNNRFLAERTGGTYSTLKVQPAELEDSGVYFCASSQDGGANEKLFFGSGTQLSVL.

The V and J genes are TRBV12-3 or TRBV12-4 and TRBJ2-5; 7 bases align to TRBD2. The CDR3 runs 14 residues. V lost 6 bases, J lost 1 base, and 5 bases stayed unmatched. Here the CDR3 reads CASRPGLVQETQYF. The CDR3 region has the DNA TGTGCCAGCAGGCCCGGACTAGTCCAAGAGACCCAGTACTTC.

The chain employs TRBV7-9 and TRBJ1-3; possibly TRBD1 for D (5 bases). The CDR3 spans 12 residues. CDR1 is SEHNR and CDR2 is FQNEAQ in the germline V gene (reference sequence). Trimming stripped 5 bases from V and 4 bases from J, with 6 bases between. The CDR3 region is CASSAGGNTIYF. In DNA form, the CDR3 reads TGTGCCAGCAGCGCAGGGGGAAACACCATATATTTT.

The CDR3 spells CSARGWGESDQWEQYF. The CDR3 DNA sequence: TGCAGTGCTAGAGGATGGGGGGAGAGCGATCAGTGGGAGCAGTACTTC. The chain couples TRBV20-1 to TRBJ2-7, with a possible D match to TRBD2 (6 bases). Germline CDR1 and CDR2: DFQATT and SNEGSKA (reference sequence). This CDR3 spans 16 amino acids. V was shortened by 1 base and J by 7 bases, with 23 bases between the two germline ends.

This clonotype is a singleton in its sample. This CDR3 is CSAASGRDEQFF. The CDR3 nucleotides read TGCAGCGCCGCCAGCGGGAGGGATGAGCAGTTCTTC. The chain uses TRBV29-1 and TRBJ2-1; 10 bases line up with TRBD2. The CDR3 runs to 12 residues. With 7 bases clipped from V and 8 bases from J, the junction kept 5 bases outside the gene matches. From germline, CDR1 is SQVTM and CDR2 ANQGSEA.

The CDR3 is CASSLRQGTYEQYF. CDR3 bases: TGCGCCAGCAGCTTGAGACAGGGAACCTACGAGCAGTACTTC. V and J are TRBV5-1 and TRBJ2-7, with TRBD1 identical over 7 bases. The CDR3 sequence is 14 residues long. Looked up from germline, CDR1 is SGHRS and CDR2 is YFSETQ. Germline trimming cut 1 base from V and 2 bases from J; bases unmatched to any gene: 3.

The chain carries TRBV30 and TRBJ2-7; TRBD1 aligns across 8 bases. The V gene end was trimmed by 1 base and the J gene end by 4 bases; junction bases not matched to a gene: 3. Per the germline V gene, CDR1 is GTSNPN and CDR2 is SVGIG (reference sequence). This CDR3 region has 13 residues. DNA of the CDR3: TGTGCCTGGAGTGCAAACAGGGGGTACGAGCAGTACTTC. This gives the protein CAWSANRGYEQYF.

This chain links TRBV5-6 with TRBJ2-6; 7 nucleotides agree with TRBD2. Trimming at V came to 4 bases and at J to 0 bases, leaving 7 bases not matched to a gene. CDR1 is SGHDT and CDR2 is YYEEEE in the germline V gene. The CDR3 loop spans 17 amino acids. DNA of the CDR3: TGTGCCAGCAGCGCGACCGGGGGGATCTCTGGGGCCAACGTCCTGACTTTC. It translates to CASSATGGISGANVLTF.

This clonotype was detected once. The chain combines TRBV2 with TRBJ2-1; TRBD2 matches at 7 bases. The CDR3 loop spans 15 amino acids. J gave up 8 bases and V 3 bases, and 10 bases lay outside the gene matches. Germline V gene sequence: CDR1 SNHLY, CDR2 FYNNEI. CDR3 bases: TGTGCCAGCAGTGAGGTCGGTGTAGCGGGCTATGAGCAGTTCTTC. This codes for CASSEVGVAGYEQFF. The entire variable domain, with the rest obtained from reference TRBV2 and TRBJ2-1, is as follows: EPEVTQTPSHQVTQMGQEVILRCVPISNHLYFYWYRQILGQKVEFLVSFYNNEISEKSEIFDDQFSVERPDGSNFTLKIRSTKLEDSAMYFCASSEVGVAGYEQFFGPGTRLTVL.

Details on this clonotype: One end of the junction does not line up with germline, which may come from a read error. The CDR3, as DNA: TGTACCAGCAGCGTAGTTGGAGAGACCCAGTACTTC. This encodes CTSSVVGETQYF. This rearrangement joins TRBV9 to TRBJ2-5; D not certain. Germline lookup yields CDR1 SGDLS and CDR2 YYNGEE. The CDR3 extends over 12 amino acids.

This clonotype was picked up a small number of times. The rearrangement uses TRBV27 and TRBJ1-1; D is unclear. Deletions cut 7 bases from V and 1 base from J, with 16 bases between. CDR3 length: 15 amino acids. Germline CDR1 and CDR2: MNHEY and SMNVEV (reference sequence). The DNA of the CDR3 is TGTGCCAGCAACTTCGGACCGATGGAGAACACTGAAGCTTTCTTT. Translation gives CASNFGPMENTEAFF.

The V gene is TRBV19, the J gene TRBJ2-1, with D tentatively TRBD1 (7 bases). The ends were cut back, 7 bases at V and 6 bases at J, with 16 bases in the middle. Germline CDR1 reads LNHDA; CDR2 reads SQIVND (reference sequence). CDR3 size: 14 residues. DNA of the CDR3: TGTGCCAGTAATCCCGGAGGGGGCCGCAATGAGCAGTTCTTC. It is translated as CASNPGGGRNEQFF.

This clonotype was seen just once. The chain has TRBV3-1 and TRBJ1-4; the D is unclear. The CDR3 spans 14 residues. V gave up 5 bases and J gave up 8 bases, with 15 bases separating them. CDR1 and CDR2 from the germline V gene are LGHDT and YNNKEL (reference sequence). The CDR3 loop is CASSSRSGSEKLFF. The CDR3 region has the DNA TGTGCCAGCAGCAGCCGCTCCGGGAGCGAAAAACTGTTTTTT.

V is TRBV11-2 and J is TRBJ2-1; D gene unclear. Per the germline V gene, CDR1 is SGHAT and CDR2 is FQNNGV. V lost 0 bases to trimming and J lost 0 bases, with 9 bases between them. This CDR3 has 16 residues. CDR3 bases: TGTGCCAGCAGCTTAGAGCGTGCGGTCTCCTACAATGAGCAGTTCTTC. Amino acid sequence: CASSLERAVSYNEQFF.

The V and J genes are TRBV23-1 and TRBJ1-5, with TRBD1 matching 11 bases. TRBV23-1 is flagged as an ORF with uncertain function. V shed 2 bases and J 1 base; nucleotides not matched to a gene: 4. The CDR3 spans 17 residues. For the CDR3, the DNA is TGCGCCAGCAGTCAAGGGGACAGGGGGGCGAGCAATCAGCCCCAGCATTTT. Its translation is CASSQGDRGASNQPQHF.

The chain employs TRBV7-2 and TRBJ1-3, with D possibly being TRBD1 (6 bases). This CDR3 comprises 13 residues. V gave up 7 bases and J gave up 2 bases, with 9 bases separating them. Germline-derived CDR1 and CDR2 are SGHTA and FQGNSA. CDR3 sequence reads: CASTTGTGNTIYF. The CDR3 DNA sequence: TGTGCCAGCACTACAGGGACTGGAAACACCATATATTTT. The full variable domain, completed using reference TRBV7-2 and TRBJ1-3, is GAGVSQSPSNKVTEKGKDVELRCDPISGHTALYWYRQSLGQGLEFLIYFQGNSAPDKSGLPSDRFSAERTGGSVSTLTIQRTQQEDSAVYLCASTTGTGNTIYFGEGSWLTVV.

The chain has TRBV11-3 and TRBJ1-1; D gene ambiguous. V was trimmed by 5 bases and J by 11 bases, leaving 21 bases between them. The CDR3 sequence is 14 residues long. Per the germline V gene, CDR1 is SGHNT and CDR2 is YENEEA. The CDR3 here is CASSPNVQPLGAFF. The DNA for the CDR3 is TGTGCCAGCAGCCCGAACGTACAACCCCTAGGGGCTTTCTTT.

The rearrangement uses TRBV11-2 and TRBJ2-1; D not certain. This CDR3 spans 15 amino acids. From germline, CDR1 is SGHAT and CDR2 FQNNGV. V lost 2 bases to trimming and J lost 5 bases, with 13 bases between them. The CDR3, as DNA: TGTGCCAGCAGCTTACTTGGGTTGGTGAACAATGAGCAGTTCTTC. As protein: CASSLLGLVNNEQFF.

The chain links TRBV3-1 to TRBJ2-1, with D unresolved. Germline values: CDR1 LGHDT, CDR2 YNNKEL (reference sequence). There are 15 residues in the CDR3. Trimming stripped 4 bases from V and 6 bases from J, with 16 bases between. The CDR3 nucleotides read TGTGCCAGCAGCCGTGATGCGTTCTACTCCAATGAGCAGTTCTTC. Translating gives CASSRDAFYSNEQFF.

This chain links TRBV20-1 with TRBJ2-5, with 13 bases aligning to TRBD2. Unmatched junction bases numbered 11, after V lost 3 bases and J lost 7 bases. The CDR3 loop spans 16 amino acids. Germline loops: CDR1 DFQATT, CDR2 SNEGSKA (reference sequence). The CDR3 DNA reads TGCAGTGCTAGTCCCTTAGGACTAGCGGGAGTCGGGACCCAGTACTTC. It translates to CSASPLGLAGVGTQYF.

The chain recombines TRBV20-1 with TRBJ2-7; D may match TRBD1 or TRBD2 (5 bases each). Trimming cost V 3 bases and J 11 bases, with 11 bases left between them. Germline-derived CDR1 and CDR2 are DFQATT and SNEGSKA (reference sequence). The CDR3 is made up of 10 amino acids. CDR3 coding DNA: TGCAGTGCTAGCGGGACCGGAAAGTACTTC. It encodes CSASGTGKYF.

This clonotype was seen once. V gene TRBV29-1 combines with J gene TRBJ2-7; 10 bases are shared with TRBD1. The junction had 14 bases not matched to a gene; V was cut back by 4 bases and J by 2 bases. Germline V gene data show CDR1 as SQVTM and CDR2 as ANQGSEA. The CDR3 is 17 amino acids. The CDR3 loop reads CSVGTRTGGTSPYEQYF. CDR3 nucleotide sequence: TGCAGCGTTGGGACTAGGACAGGGGGAACTAGCCCCTACGAGCAGTACTTC.

The CDR3 sequence is CSVVLLESAEKLFF. DNA of the CDR3: TGCAGCGTTGTTCTTCTGGAGTCAGCAGAAAAACTGTTTTTT. This chain links TRBV29-1 with TRBJ1-4; D remains unclear. CDR3 length: 14 residues. CDR1 and CDR2 (germline): SQVTM, ANQGSEA. V was cut by 4 bases and J by 8 bases, with 17 bases left in between.